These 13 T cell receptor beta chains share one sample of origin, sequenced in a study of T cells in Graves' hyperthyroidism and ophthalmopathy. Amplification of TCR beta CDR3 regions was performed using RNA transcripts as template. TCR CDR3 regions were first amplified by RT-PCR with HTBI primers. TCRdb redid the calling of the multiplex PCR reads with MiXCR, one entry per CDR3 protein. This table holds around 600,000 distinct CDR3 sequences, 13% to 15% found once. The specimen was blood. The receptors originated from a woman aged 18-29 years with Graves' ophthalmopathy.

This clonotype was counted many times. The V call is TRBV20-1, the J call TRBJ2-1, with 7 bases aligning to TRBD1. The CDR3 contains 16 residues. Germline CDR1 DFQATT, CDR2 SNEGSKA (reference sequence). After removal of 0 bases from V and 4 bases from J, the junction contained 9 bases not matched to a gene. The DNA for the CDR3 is TGCAGTGCTAGAGACGACGGGACAGCGATATACAATGAGCAGTTCTTC. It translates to CSARDDGTAIYNEQFF.

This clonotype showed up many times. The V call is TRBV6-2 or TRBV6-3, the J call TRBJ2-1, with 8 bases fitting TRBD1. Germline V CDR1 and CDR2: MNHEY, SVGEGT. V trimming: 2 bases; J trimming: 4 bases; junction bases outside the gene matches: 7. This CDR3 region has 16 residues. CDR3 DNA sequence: TGTGCCAGCAGTTACGAGCCCGACAGGGGATACAATGAGCAGTTCTTC. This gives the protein CASSYEPDRGYNEQFF.

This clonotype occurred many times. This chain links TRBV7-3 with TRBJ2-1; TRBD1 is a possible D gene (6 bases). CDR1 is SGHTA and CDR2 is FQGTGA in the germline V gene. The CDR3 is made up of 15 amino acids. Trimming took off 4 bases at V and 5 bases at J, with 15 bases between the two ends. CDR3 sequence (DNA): TGTGCCAGCAGCTCCCAGGGACATGAGGACAATGAGCAGTTCTTC. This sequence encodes CASSSQGHEDNEQFF.

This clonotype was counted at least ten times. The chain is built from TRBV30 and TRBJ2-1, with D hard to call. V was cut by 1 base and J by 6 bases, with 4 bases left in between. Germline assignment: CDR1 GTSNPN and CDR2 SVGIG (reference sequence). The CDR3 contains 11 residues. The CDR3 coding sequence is TGTGCCTGGAGTGGTCCCAATGAGCAGTTCTTC. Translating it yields CAWSGPNEQFF.

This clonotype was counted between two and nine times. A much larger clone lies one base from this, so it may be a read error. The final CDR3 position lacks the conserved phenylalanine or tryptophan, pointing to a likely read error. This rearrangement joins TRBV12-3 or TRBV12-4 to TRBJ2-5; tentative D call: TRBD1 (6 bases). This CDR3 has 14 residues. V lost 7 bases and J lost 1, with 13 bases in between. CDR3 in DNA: TGTGCCAGCAATCCAAGAGGGGGCCAAGAGACCCAGTACCTC. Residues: CASNPRGGQETQYL.

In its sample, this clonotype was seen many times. The CDR3 sequence is CASSYSLAGVPYEQYF. The CDR3 coding sequence is TGTGCCAGCAGTTACTCGCTAGCGGGAGTCCCCTACGAGCAGTACTTC. The chain links TRBV6-6 to TRBJ2-7, with 10 positions matching TRBD2. Trimming cost V 0 bases and J 2 bases; bases outside gene matches: 4. The CDR3 consists of 16 residues. CDR1 and CDR2 (germline): MNHNY, SVGAGI (reference sequence).

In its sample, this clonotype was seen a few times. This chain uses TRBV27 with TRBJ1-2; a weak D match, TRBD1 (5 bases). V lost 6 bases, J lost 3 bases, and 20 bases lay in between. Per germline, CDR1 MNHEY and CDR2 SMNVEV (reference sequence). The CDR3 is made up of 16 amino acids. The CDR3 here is CASRNFFGGRDYGYTF. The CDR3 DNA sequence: TGTGCCAGCAGAAACTTTTTCGGGGGACGGGACTATGGCTACACCTTC.

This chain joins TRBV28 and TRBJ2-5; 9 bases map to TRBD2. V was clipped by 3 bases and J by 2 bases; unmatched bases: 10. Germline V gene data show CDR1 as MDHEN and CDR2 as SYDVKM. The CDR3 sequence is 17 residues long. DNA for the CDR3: TGTGCCAGCAGTTTTGGGGACAGAGCGGGAGGACAAGAGACCCAGTACTTC. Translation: CASSFGDRAGGQETQYF.

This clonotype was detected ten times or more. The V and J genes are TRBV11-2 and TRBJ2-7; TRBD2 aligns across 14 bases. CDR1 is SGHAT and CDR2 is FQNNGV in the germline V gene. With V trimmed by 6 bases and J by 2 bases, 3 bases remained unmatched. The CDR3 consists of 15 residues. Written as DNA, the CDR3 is TGTGCCAGCAGGAAGACTAGCGGGAGGGCCTACGAGCAGTACTTC. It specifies CASRKTSGRAYEQYF.

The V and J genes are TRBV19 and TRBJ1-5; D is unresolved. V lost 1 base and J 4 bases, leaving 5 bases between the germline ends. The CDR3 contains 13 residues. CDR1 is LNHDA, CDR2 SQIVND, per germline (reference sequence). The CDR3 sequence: CASSIVGNQPQHF. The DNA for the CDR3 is TGTGCCAGTAGTATAGTGGGAAATCAGCCCCAGCATTTT.

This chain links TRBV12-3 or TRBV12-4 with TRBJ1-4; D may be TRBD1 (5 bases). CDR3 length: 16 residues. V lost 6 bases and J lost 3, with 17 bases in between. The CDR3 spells CASSTSWGRPNEKLFF. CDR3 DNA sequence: TGTGCCAGCAGCACCTCATGGGGCAGACCTAATGAAAAACTGTTTTTT.

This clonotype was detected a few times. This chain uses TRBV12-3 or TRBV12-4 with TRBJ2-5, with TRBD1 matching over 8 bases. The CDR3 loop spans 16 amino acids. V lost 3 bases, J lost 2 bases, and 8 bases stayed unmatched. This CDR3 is CASSLGTGLIQETQYF. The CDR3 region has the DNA TGTGCCAGCAGTTTGGGGACAGGATTGATTCAAGAGACCCAGTACTTC.

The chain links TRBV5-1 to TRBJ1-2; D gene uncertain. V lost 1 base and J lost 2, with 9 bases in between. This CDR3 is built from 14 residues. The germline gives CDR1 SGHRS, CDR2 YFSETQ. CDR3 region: CASSLSPENYGYTF. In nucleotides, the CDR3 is TGCGCCAGCAGCTTGTCCCCAGAAAACTATGGCTACACCTTC.